Presented here are 16 T cell receptor beta chains from one specimen sequenced in a study of CD8+ T cells in alopecia areata. RNA extraction and reverse transcription yielded cDNA as sequencing template. Data came from immunoSEQ multiplex PCR; TCRdb stores just in-frame clones and leaves some out. Altogether about 15,000 clones are present, about three fifths being singletons, with the ten largest covering approximately 13%. Those with alopecia areata gave lesional scalp punch biopsies and peripheral blood. Input material: skin. The receptors were gathered from a human donor with alopecia areata.

The J gene is TRBJ2-5, the V gene TRBV7-9; D perhaps matches TRBD2 (6 bases). Germline CDR1 SEHNR, CDR2 FQNEAQ (reference sequence). This CDR3 is 16 amino acids long. V was cut by 1 base and J by 2 bases, with 14 bases left in between. CDR3 DNA: TGTGCCAGCAGCTTAGGTATCGGAGGGTTGCAAGAGACCCAGTACTTC. This encodes CASSLGIGGLQETQYF.

The chain combines TRBV5-6 with TRBJ2-6, with TRBD1 matching 7 bases. This CDR3 region has 16 residues. The germline gives CDR1 SGHDT, CDR2 YYEEEE. The trim removed 4 bases at V and 4 bases at J, leaving 8 bases unmatched. The CDR3 here is CASSPEGAVGANVLTF. CDR3 bases: TGTGCCAGCAGCCCCGAGGGGGCGGTCGGGGCCAACGTCCTGACTTTC.

This chain uses TRBV6-6 with TRBJ1-1; unclear D gene. The CDR3 is 14 residues long. Per the germline V gene, CDR1 is MNHNY and CDR2 is SVGAGI (reference sequence). Trimming left V 2 bases short and J 0 bases short, with 7 bases between. Here the CDR3 reads CASSYGDVNTEAFF. CDR3 DNA sequence: TGTGCCAGCAGTTACGGGGATGTGAACACTGAAGCTTTCTTT.

This clone has only a few counts. The chain carries TRBV9 and TRBJ1-2; 8 bases align to TRBD1. J lost 4 bases, V lost 0 bases, and 5 bases had no gene match. The CDR3 totals 15 residues. Germline CDR1 reads SGDLS; CDR2 reads YYNGEE. The DNA for the CDR3 is TGTGCCAGCAGCGTAGCGACAGGGGACCTCTATGGCTACACCTTC. This sequence encodes CASSVATGDLYGYTF.

The chain recombines TRBV7-9 with TRBJ1-1, with D uncertain. V was pared by 1 base and J by 8 bases, with 5 bases between. The CDR3 sequence is 11 residues long. Germline V gene sequence: CDR1 SEHNR, CDR2 FQNEAQ (reference sequence). The CDR3 spells CASSLVQEAFF. The CDR3 coding sequence is TGTGCCAGCAGCTTAGTTCAAGAAGCTTTCTTT.

CDR3 DNA sequence: TGTGCCAGCAGTTACACGGTCACCTCGAACACTGAAGCTTTCTTT. Encoded protein: CASSYTVTSNTEAFF. The chain combines TRBV6-5 with TRBJ1-1, with D unresolved. Trimming left V 2 bases short and J 1 base short, with 11 bases between. Germline-derived CDR1 and CDR2 are MNHEY and SVGAGI. The CDR3 is made up of 15 amino acids.

This rearrangement joins TRBV27 to TRBJ1-5; TRBD1 is a possible D gene (6 bases). Germline V gene data show CDR1 as MNHEY and CDR2 as SMNVEV (reference sequence). This CDR3 has 13 amino acids. Trimming took off 5 bases at V and 5 bases at J, with 10 bases between the two ends. Here the CDR3 reads CASSPWTDQPQHF. The DNA of the CDR3 is TGTGCCAGCAGTCCCTGGACAGATCAGCCCCAGCATTTT.

The rearrangement links TRBV10-3 to TRBJ2-5, with 10 bases identical to TRBD1. The J call may be wrong; the DNA end is better matched by TRBJ2-7. The CDR3 length is 14 residues. CDR1 is ENHRY, CDR2 SYGVKD, per germline. Here the CDR3 reads CAIRGTGEGYEQYF. CDR3 sequence (DNA): TGTGCCATCAGGGGGACAGGGGAGGGCTACGAGCAGTACTTC.

This chain joins TRBV4-1 and TRBJ1-1, with D unresolved. There are 16 residues in the CDR3. CDR1 MGHRA and CDR2 YSYEKL come from the germline V gene. The germline V and J ends were trimmed by 1 base and 3 bases, with 15 bases remaining between them. CDR3 amino acids: CASSQVNLVVYTEAFF. Here the CDR3 DNA reads TGCGCCAGCAGCCAAGTGAATTTGGTTGTGTACACTGAAGCTTTCTTT.

The chain joins TRBV28 to TRBJ2-2; TRBD2 might be the D (5 bases). CDR1 is MDHEN, CDR2 SYDVKM, per germline. The V end lost 6 bases, the J end lost 3 bases, and 8 bases lay between the germline ends. This CDR3 spans 13 amino acids. The CDR3, as DNA: TGTGCCAGCAGACGACTACACACCGGGGAGCTGTTTTTT. Protein sequence: CASRRLHTGELFF. Full variable domain (outside the CDR3, taken from reference TRBV28 and TRBJ2-2): DVKVTQSSRYLVKRTGEKVFLECVQDMDHENMFWYRQDPGLGLRLIYFSYDVKMKEKGDIPEGYSVSREKKERFSLILESASTNQTSMYLCASRRLHTGELFFGEGSRLTVL.

The chain links TRBV15 to TRBJ1-5; D not certain. With 3 bases removed from V and 0 bases from J, the gap between germline ends came to 15 bases. The germline V gene encodes CDR1 LNHNV and CDR2 YYDKDF (reference sequence). The CDR3 sequence is 17 residues long. This CDR3 is CATSRGRDPDSNQPQHF. The CDR3 DNA follows: TGTGCCACCAGCAGGGGCAGAGACCCGGATAGCAATCAGCCCCAGCATTTT.

This clone was seen more than once but under ten times. The V gene is TRBV7-2, the J gene TRBJ2-4; D is unresolved. This CDR3 is built from 16 residues. Germline V gives CDR1 SGHTA, CDR2 FQGNSA. V dropped 0 bases and J dropped 3 bases, with 12 bases sitting between them. DNA for the CDR3: TGTGCCAGCAGCTTAGCCAGTCATCTGGACAAAAACATTCAGTACTTC. Translated: CASSLASHLDKNIQYF. Full variable domain (missing parts from reference TRBV7-2 and TRBJ2-4): GAGVSQSPSNKVTEKGKDVELRCDPISGHTALYWYRQSLGQGLEFLIYFQGNSAPDKSGLPSDRFSAERTGGSVSTLTIQRTQQEDSAVYLCASSLASHLDKNIQYFGAGTRLSVL.

The rearrangement joins TRBV6-6 to TRBJ2-7; tentatively, D is TRBD1 (6 bases). V lost 4 bases, J lost 7 bases, and 20 bases lay in between. CDR3 length: 15 amino acids. Per the germline V gene, CDR1 is MNHNY and CDR2 is SVGAGI (reference sequence). CDR3 nucleotide sequence: TGTGCCAGCAGTTCCCATCAGCCAGGGGCCGAGGAGCAGTACTTC. Its protein is CASSSHQPGAEEQYF.

This clone was seen a few times. J is TRBJ2-5 and V is TRBV10-3; no definite D call. This CDR3 comprises 14 residues. CDR1 ENHRY and CDR2 SYGVKD come from the germline V gene. V was trimmed by 3 bases and J by 6 bases, leaving 14 bases between them. CDR3 loop: CAISEGGSAQTQYF. The CDR3 DNA follows: TGTGCCATCAGTGAAGGCGGCAGTGCTCAGACCCAGTACTTC.

The rearrangement uses TRBV6-1 and TRBJ2-1, with TRBD2 matching over 7 bases. CDR1 is MNHNS, CDR2 SASEGT, per germline. The V segment lost 8 bases and the J segment 6 bases; nucleotides outside the gene matches: 1. The CDR3 is 11 residues long. The CDR3: CASWEGNEQFF. The CDR3 nucleotides are TGTGCCAGCTGGGAGGGCAATGAGCAGTTCTTC.

The table lists this clone with a few counts. J is TRBJ2-3 and V is TRBV6-6; D might be TRBD1 (6 bases). The CDR3 is made up of 12 amino acids. Germline V lookup: CDR1 MNHNY, CDR2 SVGAGI (reference sequence). Trimming removed 5 bases from V and 5 bases from J, with 8 bases in between. The CDR3 nucleotides read TGTGCCAGCAGTCTCAGGGGAGATACGCAGTATTTT. As protein: CASSLRGDTQYF.